This TCR beta chain was sequenced in a study of blood T cell repertoires in COVID-19. Germline V CDR1 and CDR2: LNHDA, SQIVND (reference sequence). The CDR3 contains 14 residues. The V segment lost 6 bases and the J segment 7 bases; nucleotides outside the gene matches: 5. Here immunoSEQ multiplex PCR was the method, and the copy in TCRdb shows in-frame clones only, minus some. The sample holds 150,000 to 160,000 clones, approximately 90% seen once. Sequencing was done on a sample of peripheral blood. This TCR was sampled from an older woman with acute or convalescent COVID-19. The V and J genes are TRBV19 and TRBJ1-6; TRBD1 matches 8 bases. In DNA, the CDR3 is TGTGCCAGTAGCAGGACAGGGCGGAATTCACCCCTCCACTTT. This codes for CASSRTGRNSPLHF.